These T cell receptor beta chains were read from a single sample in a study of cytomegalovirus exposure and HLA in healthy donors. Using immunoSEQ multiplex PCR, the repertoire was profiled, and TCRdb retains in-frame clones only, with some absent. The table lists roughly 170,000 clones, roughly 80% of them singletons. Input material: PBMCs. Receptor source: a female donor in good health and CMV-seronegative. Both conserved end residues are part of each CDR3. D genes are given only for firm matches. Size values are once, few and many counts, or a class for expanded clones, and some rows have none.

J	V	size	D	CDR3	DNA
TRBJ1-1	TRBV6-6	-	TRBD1	CASSYDGTAGAEAFF	TGTGCCAGCAGTTACGACGGGACAGCGGGCGCTGAAGCTTTCTTT
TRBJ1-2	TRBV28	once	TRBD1	CASSFQDRAYGYTF	TGTGCCAGCAGTTTCCAGGACAGGGCCTATGGCTACACCTTC
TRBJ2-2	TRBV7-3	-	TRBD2	CASSPLTGGPGELFF	TGTGCCAGCAGCCCCCTAACGGGAGGGCCCGGGGAGCTGTTTTTT
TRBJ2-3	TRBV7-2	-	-	CASRGGLGGTSTDTQYF	TGTGCCAGCAGGGGAGGGTTAGGGGGGACTAGCACAGATACGCAGTATTTT
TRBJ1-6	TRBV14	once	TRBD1	CASSPQGARSPLHF	TGTGCCAGCAGCCCCCAGGGGGCTAGGTCACCCCTCCACTTT
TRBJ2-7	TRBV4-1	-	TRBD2	CASSQLDGGGVYEQYF	TGCGCCAGCAGCCAATTGGATGGGGGAGGGGTCTACGAGCAGTACTTC
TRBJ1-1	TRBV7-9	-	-	CASSFGGKEAFF	TGTGCCAGCAGCTTCGGGGGGAAAGAAGCTTTCTTT
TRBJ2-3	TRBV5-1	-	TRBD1	CASSYYGQDSSTDTQYF	TGCGCCAGCAGCTACTACGGACAGGACTCTAGCACAGATACGCAGTATTTT
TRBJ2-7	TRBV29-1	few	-	CSVDGGSYEQYF	TGCAGCGTTGACGGGGGTTCCTACGAGCAGTACTTC
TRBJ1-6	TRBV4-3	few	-	CASREDGLISPLHF	TGCGCCAGCAGGGAGGACGGCCTGATTTCACCCCTCCACTTT
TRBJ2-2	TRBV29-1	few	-	CSVSTNTGELFF	TGCAGCGTTAGCACGAACACCGGGGAGCTGTTTTTT
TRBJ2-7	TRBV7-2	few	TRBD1	CASSRDRDDEQYF	TGTGCCAGCTCTCGGGACAGGGATGACGAGCAGTACTTC
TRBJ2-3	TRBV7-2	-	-	CASSSRMTDTQYF	TGTGCCAGCAGCTCCAGGATGACAGATACGCAGTATTTT
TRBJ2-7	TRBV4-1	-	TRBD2	CASSPGGGPYEQYF	TGCGCCAGCAGCCCGGGGGGGGGCCCCTACGAGCAGTACTTC
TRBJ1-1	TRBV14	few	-	CASSQARGPNTEAFF	TGTGCCAGCAGCCAAGCACGCGGGCCCAACACTGAAGCTTTCTTT